One and the same sample provided the 12 T cell receptor beta chains below, sequenced in a study of T cell changes during pregnancy in multiple sclerosis (dated by TCRdb to between 2017 and 2020). Library preparation employed the immunoSEQ multiplex PCR assay. TCRdb took over this immuneACCESS table, retaining in-frame rearrangements with V and J assigned. Such tables are incomplete; in checked studies, under half of the missing clones stem from an unresolved V gene, and the remainder is unexplained. The sample contains fewer than 85,000 clones, about 96% of them found a single time. The ten top clones hold roughly 1.1% of the sample. This sample comprised peripheral blood, obtained in the second trimester of pregnancy. The receptors derive from a female donor with multiple sclerosis, enrolled in a pregnancy study.

The chain has TRBV5-1 and TRBJ1-3; D gene unclear. The CDR3 totals 13 residues. V shed 0 bases and J shed 3 bases, with 4 bases lying between them. Germline CDR1 reads SGHRS; CDR2 reads YFSETQ. In DNA form, the CDR3 reads TGCGCCAGCAGCTTGGCCTTTGGAAACACCATATATTTT. As protein: CASSLAFGNTIYF.

The chain recombines TRBV9 with TRBJ2-7; TRBD1 is a possible D gene (6 bases). Germline V lookup: CDR1 SGDLS, CDR2 YYNGEE. This CDR3 is 13 amino acids long. V lost 7 bases and J 6 bases, leaving 17 bases between the germline ends. CDR3 nucleotide sequence: TGTGCCAGCGCTGGGACACGTAGTGCCGAGCAGTACTTC. It encodes CASAGTRSAEQYF.

The chain links TRBV10-3 to TRBJ2-3; 11 bases align to TRBD2. The germline V gene has CDR1 ENHRY and CDR2 SYGVKD. V was pared by 1 base and J by 4 bases, with 7 bases of the junction left unmatched. The CDR3 length is 17 residues. The CDR3 sequence: CAISELLAGGPSDTQYF. CDR3 coding DNA: TGTGCCATCAGTGAGTTGTTAGCGGGAGGGCCGTCAGATACGCAGTATTTT.

This chain joins TRBV10-3 and TRBJ2-7; TRBD2 matches at 10 bases. Trimming removed 3 bases from V and 5 bases from J; junction bases left unmatched: 7. The CDR3 runs 15 residues. Germline V gene sequence: CDR1 ENHRY, CDR2 SYGVKD. The CDR3 DNA is TGTGCCATCAGTGAACGGCTAGCGGGAGAAAACGAGCAGTACTTC. This sequence encodes CAISERLAGENEQYF.

The chain uses TRBV7-9 and TRBJ2-7, with unresolved D. Trimming removed 3 bases from V and 2 bases from J, with 2 bases in between. CDR3 size: 11 residues. Looked up from germline, CDR1 is SEHNR and CDR2 is FQNEAQ (reference sequence). CDR3 protein: CASSFTYEQYF. Written as DNA, the CDR3 is TGTGCCAGCAGCTTTACCTACGAGCAGTACTTC.

This rearrangement joins TRBV19 to TRBJ2-2; D ambiguous. Trimming took off 10 bases at V and 9 bases at J, with 12 bases between the two ends. The CDR3 runs to 11 residues. Germline assignment: CDR1 LNHDA and CDR2 SQIVND (reference sequence). The CDR3, as DNA: TGTGCCATCCGCGGTGGATGGGAGCTGTTTTTT. Protein: CAIRGGWELFF.

Regarding this clone: The identical CDR3 is also encoded by other nucleotide sequences in the sample. The chain couples TRBV27 to TRBJ2-7; TRBD1 agrees at 7 bases. The V and J ends lost 2 bases and 3 bases, in that order; junction bases with no gene match: 1. The CDR3 has 13 residues. Germline assignment: CDR1 MNHEY and CDR2 SMNVEV (reference sequence). In DNA form, the CDR3 reads TGTGCCAGCAGTTTAGGGGACAGCTACGAGCAGTACTTC. Amino acid sequence: CASSLGDSYEQYF.

V is TRBV9 and J is TRBJ2-2; D is ambiguous. Germline V gene data show CDR1 as SGDLS and CDR2 as YYNGEE. V was cut by 0 bases and J by 6 bases, with 12 bases left in between. The CDR3 is 15 residues long. The DNA of the CDR3 is TGTGCCAGCAGCGTAGAAGCCCTTTTTCCCGGGGAGCTGTTTTTT. Its translation: CASSVEALFPGELFF.

The gene calls are TRBV6-5 and TRBJ1-2; the D is unclear. The CDR3 has 15 amino acids. The V gene lost 7 bases and the J gene lost 8 bases, with 23 bases spanning the gap. Germline V gene lookup returns CDR1 MNHEY and CDR2 SVGAGI. In DNA form, the CDR3 reads TGTGCCAGCAAAAGGACTCGTCGGGCGCTGGAGGGCTACACCTTC. Translated, it gives CASKRTRRALEGYTF.

J is TRBJ2-3 and V is TRBV10-3; the D is unclear. The CDR3 extends over 11 amino acids. The germline V and J ends were trimmed by 5 bases and 5 bases, with 5 bases remaining between them. Germline V gene data show CDR1 as ENHRY and CDR2 as SYGVKD. CDR3 loop: CAISSRDTQYF. Here the CDR3 DNA reads TGTGCCATCAGTAGCCGAGATACGCAGTATTTT.

This clone was counted once. The genes are TRBV18 and TRBJ2-7; TRBD1 matches 8 bases. V trimming: 3 bases; J trimming: 2 bases; junction bases outside the gene matches: 9. CDR1 and CDR2 (germline): KGHSH, LQKENI. CDR3 length: 16 amino acids. The CDR3, as DNA: TGTGCCAGCTCACCGACCTCCGGACAGGGAACCTACGAGCAGTACTTC. Protein product: CASSPTSGQGTYEQYF.

V and J are TRBV19 and TRBJ2-7; TRBD1 matches 9 bases. Looked up from germline, CDR1 is LNHDA and CDR2 is SQIVND (reference sequence). Trimming at V came to 5 bases and at J to 5 bases, leaving 10 bases not matched to a gene. The CDR3 length is 15 residues. This CDR3 is CASSVTGTGSNEQYF. In DNA form, the CDR3 reads TGTGCCAGTAGTGTTACCGGGACAGGGAGCAACGAGCAGTACTTC. The variable domain in full, with the rest retrieved from reference TRBV19 and TRBJ2-7, is DGGITQSPKYLFRKEGQNVTLSCEQNLNHDAMYWYRQDPGQGLRLIYYSQIVNDFQKGDIAEGYSVSREKKESFPLTVTSAQKNPTAFYLCASSVTGTGSNEQYFGPGTRLTVT.